The 27 T cell receptor beta chains below come from one sample, sequenced in a study of beta chain features in type 1 diabetes. Study-wide findings and caveats: Moderate yet significant TCRB CDR3 shortening was seen in Type 1 diabetes patients in all four CD4+ subsets.

Antigens of these TCRs are unknown. Expressed TCRB transcripts were sequenced because the entire RNA isolate underwent reverse transcription. Sequencing was performed with immunoSEQ multiplex PCR; in TCRdb, only in-frame clones are kept and a portion is missing. The sample holds 250,000 to 300,000 clones; roughly a quarter are singletons and the top ten take 0.012%. The sequencing input was naive CD4+ T cells from blood. Receptors were obtained from a woman aged 25 to 39 with type 1 diabetes.

This clone was found a few times. In DNA form, the CDR3 reads TGTGCCAGCAGCGTAGGCAGGGATGAGACCCAGTACTTC. It is translated as CASSVGRDETQYF. V and J are TRBV9 and TRBJ2-5, with D perhaps TRBD1 (5 bases). Germline V gives CDR1 SGDLS, CDR2 YYNGEE. This CDR3 comprises 13 residues. The V end was cut by 0 bases, the J end by 5 bases, with 8 bases between.

The gene calls are TRBV6-5 and TRBJ1-5; D ambiguous. The CDR3 is 15 residues long. V lost 3 bases and J 1 base, leaving 10 bases between the germline ends. The germline V gene has CDR1 MNHEY and CDR2 SVGAGI. This CDR3 is CASSYKAQSNQPQHF. For the CDR3, the DNA is TGTGCCAGCAGTTATAAAGCACAGAGCAATCAGCCCCAGCATTTT.

The chain recombines TRBV7-3 with TRBJ2-1; 11 bases are a match to TRBD2. The trim removed 4 bases at V and 6 bases at J, leaving 5 bases unmatched. This CDR3 spans 15 amino acids. The germline gives CDR1 SGHTA, CDR2 FQGTGA. The CDR3 region is CASSYRLAGINEQFF. For the CDR3, the DNA is TGTGCCAGCAGCTATCGACTAGCGGGGATCAATGAGCAGTTCTTC. The full variable domain, completed using reference TRBV7-3 and TRBJ2-1, is GAGVSQTPSNKVTEKGKYVELRCDPISGHTALYWYRQSLGQGPEFLIYFQGTGAADDSGLPNDRFFAVRPEGSVSTLKIQRTERGDSAVYLCASSYRLAGINEQFFGPGTRLTVL.

J is TRBJ2-7 and V is TRBV28; no definite D call. This CDR3 contains 12 residues. The germline CDR1 and CDR2 sequences are MDHEN and SYDVKM. The ends were cut back, 1 base at V and 8 bases at J, with 9 bases in the middle. The CDR3 protein is CASSLLLGQQYF. DNA of the CDR3: TGTGCCAGCAGTTTATTGCTAGGCCAGCAGTACTTC.

This clone was detected only a few times. The chain uses TRBV2 and TRBJ1-5; D is undetermined. Between the trimmed V and J ends, which lost 4 bases and 4 bases, there was a span of 11 bases. This CDR3 is 14 amino acids long. Germline values: CDR1 SNHLY, CDR2 FYNNEI. Here the CDR3 reads CASSGGIQNQPQHF. The CDR3, as DNA: TGTGCCAGCAGTGGTGGCATCCAGAATCAGCCCCAGCATTTT.

This clone was counted only a few times. The chain joins TRBV4-1 to TRBJ1-3, with D maybe TRBD1 (6 bases). The germline gives CDR1 MGHRA, CDR2 YSYEKL. The CDR3 is 17 residues long. Trimming removed 1 base from V and 0 bases from J, with 13 bases in between. The CDR3 spells CASSQGGGRRSGNTIYF. CDR3 nucleotides: TGCGCCAGCAGCCAAGGCGGGGGGCGACGCTCTGGAAACACCATATATTTT.

In its sample, this clone was seen a few times. The V gene is TRBV4-1, the J gene TRBJ1-2; no firm D call. CDR3 length: 12 residues. Germline CDR1 MGHRA, CDR2 YSYEKL. V lost 3 bases to trimming and J lost 8 bases, with 10 bases between them. The CDR3, as DNA: TGCGCCAGCAGCCATCCCATGAGCGGCTACACCTTC. Residues: CASSHPMSGYTF.

This clone was seen more than once but under ten times. The chain uses TRBV7-2 and TRBJ1-1; no clear D gene. Trimming removed 1 base from V and 1 base from J, with 10 bases in between. The CDR3 sequence is 15 residues long. Germline-derived CDR1 and CDR2 are SGHTA and FQGNSA. This CDR3 is CASSLGLPGNTEAFF. The DNA for the CDR3 is TGTGCCAGCAGCTTAGGTCTTCCCGGGAACACTGAAGCTTTCTTT.

This clone has more than one count but fewer than ten. The chain is built from TRBV14 and TRBJ2-7; TRBD1 agrees at 8 bases. Per the germline V gene, CDR1 is SGHDN and CDR2 is FVKESK. The CDR3 loop spans 14 amino acids. V shed 6 bases, J shed 7 bases, and the junction held 11 bases outside the gene matches. CDR3: CASSPGGRAGEQYF. Here the CDR3 DNA reads TGTGCCAGCAGTCCAGGGGGCCGCGCAGGGGAGCAGTACTTC.

The sample holds a few counts of this clone. The chain uses TRBV10-3 and TRBJ1-1; 7 nucleotides align to TRBD1. This CDR3 has 14 amino acids. Germline trimming cut 4 bases from V and 1 base from J; bases unmatched to any gene: 3. Looked up from germline, CDR1 is ENHRY and CDR2 is SYGVKD. The CDR3 protein is CAISVGTENTEAFF. CDR3 nucleotides: TGTGCCATCAGTGTTGGGACAGAGAACACTGAAGCTTTCTTT.

The V and J genes are TRBV30 and TRBJ2-7, with D tentatively TRBD2 (6 bases). The CDR3 consists of 12 residues. V lost 4 bases and J 3 bases, leaving 10 bases between the germline ends. Germline values: CDR1 GTSNPN, CDR2 SVGIG (reference sequence). Here the CDR3 DNA reads TGTGCCTGGACCTGGGGGGACTACGAGCAGTACTTC. This gives the protein CAWTWGDYEQYF.

The rearrangement joins TRBV7-9 to TRBJ1-5; no clear D gene. In germline, CDR1 is SEHNR, CDR2 FQNEAQ (reference sequence). CDR3 length equals 12 residues. V was pared by 1 base and J by 9 bases, with 7 bases between. DNA of the CDR3: TGTGCCAGCAGCTTAGGTCTTCGGCCCCAGCATTTT. Its translation: CASSLGLRPQHF.

The J gene is TRBJ2-6, the V gene TRBV27; D is undetermined. V lost 11 bases to trimming and J lost 3 bases, with 8 bases between them. The CDR3 has 12 residues. Germline V gives CDR1 MNHEY, CDR2 SMNVEV (reference sequence). The CDR3 reads CAGTGGANVLTF. The CDR3 DNA reads TGTGCCGGCACGGGTGGGGCCAACGTCCTGACTTTC.

The V call is TRBV7-2, the J call TRBJ2-5, with TRBD2 identical over 10 bases. The length of the CDR3 is 16 residues. V was pared by 1 base and J by 2 bases, with 4 bases of the junction left unmatched. The germline V gene encodes CDR1 SGHTA and CDR2 FQGNSA. The CDR3: CASSLVPSGGQETQYF. The CDR3 region has the DNA TGTGCCAGCAGCTTAGTCCCTAGCGGGGGACAAGAGACCCAGTACTTC.

The chain joins TRBV5-1 to TRBJ2-1; TRBD2 aligns across 14 bases. Trimming removed 3 bases from V and 6 bases from J; junction bases left unmatched: 2. The CDR3 runs to 15 residues. CDR1 and CDR2 (germline): SGHRS, YFSETQ. The CDR3 DNA is TGCGCCAGCAGCTCAGGACTAGCGGGAGGCAATGAGCAGTTCTTC. Translation: CASSSGLAGGNEQFF.

The chain has TRBV28 and TRBJ2-2; D perhaps matches TRBD1 (5 bases). Germline V gene lookup returns CDR1 MDHEN and CDR2 SYDVKM. CDR3 length equals 13 residues. V was shortened by 7 bases and J by 6 bases, with 12 bases between the two germline ends. CDR3 nucleotides: TGTGCCAGCAAAGTTTGGGGCCCCGGGGAGCTGTTTTTT. Amino acid sequence: CASKVWGPGELFF.

The chain couples TRBV5-1 to TRBJ2-5, with 8 bases matching TRBD1. The V segment lost 2 bases and the J segment 5 bases; nucleotides outside the gene matches: 8. The germline gives CDR1 SGHRS, CDR2 YFSETQ. The CDR3 has 15 residues. The CDR3 bases are TGCGCCAGCAGCTTCATTCCAGGGGGCGCGGAGACCCAGTACTTC. Translated: CASSFIPGGAETQYF.

This clone has only a few counts. The V gene is TRBV7-9, the J gene TRBJ2-3; no definite D call. The V gene's germline CDR1 is SEHNR and CDR2 FQNEAQ (reference sequence). This CDR3 region has 13 residues. The V end lost 6 bases, the J end lost 3 bases, and 10 bases lay between the germline ends. The CDR3 DNA is TGTGCCAGCAGTTCTCCTCAGACAGATACGCAGTATTTT. It yields the protein CASSSPQTDTQYF.

This clone was observed a handful of times. The chain couples TRBV9 to TRBJ2-1; 9 bases agree with TRBD2. Trimming cost V 0 bases and J 8 bases; bases outside gene matches: 9. The CDR3 length is 16 residues. The germline gives CDR1 SGDLS, CDR2 YYNGEE. CDR3 bases: TGTGCCAGCAGCGTAGTCGCAGCGGGAGGTTTGGATGAGCAGTTCTTC. It translates to CASSVVAAGGLDEQFF.

This clone has only a few counts. V usage is TRBV6-5 and J usage is TRBJ1-2; no clear D gene. Germline assignment: CDR1 MNHEY and CDR2 SVGAGI. This CDR3 comprises 14 residues. V was clipped by 5 bases and J by 4 bases, with 14 bases between them. Here the CDR3 reads CASSRRVGSYGYTF. DNA for the CDR3: TGTGCCAGCAGTCGGAGGGTGGGCTCCTATGGCTACACCTTC.

To note about this clone: The same CDR3 can be traced to other DNA sequences in this sample. This sequence joins TRBV5-1 and TRBJ2-3; tentatively, D is TRBD1 (5 bases). Deletions cut 0 bases from V and 0 bases from J, with 5 bases between. Per the germline V gene, CDR1 is SGHRS and CDR2 is YFSETQ. This CDR3 is 14 amino acids long. The CDR3, as DNA: TGCGCCAGCAGCTTGGGACAGAGCACAGATACGCAGTATTTT. Translated, it gives CASSLGQSTDTQYF.

The V call is TRBV5-1, the J call TRBJ2-1, with 8 bases identical to TRBD1. The V and J ends lost 1 base and 5 bases, in that order; junction bases with no gene match: 5. CDR1 SGHRS and CDR2 YFSETQ come from the germline V gene. The CDR3 runs to 15 residues. CDR3 sequence reads: CASSLSDRANNEQFF. Written as DNA, the CDR3 is TGCGCCAGCAGCTTGTCGGACAGGGCAAACAATGAGCAGTTCTTC.

The chain joins TRBV28 to TRBJ2-5; 7 nucleotides line up with TRBD1. V lost 5 bases, J lost 4 bases, and 7 bases stayed unmatched. This CDR3 is built from 14 residues. CDR1 is MDHEN, CDR2 SYDVKM, per germline. This CDR3 reads CASSEPTGRETQYF. For the CDR3, the DNA is TGTGCCAGCAGTGAACCGACAGGGCGAGAGACCCAGTACTTC.

The chain is built from TRBV25-1 and TRBJ1-2; unclear D gene. The CDR3 is 12 residues long. Germline V gene lookup returns CDR1 MGHDK and CDR2 SYGVNS. Trimming shortened V by 3 bases and J by 4 bases, and 6 bases separated the two germline ends. The CDR3 here is CASSDHGYGYTF. As DNA, the CDR3 is TGTGCCAGCAGTGATCACGGCTATGGCTACACCTTC.

This clone has more than one count but fewer than ten. The V and J genes are TRBV30 and TRBJ1-5; D call uncertain. Trimming left V 2 bases short and J 3 bases short, with 11 bases between. From germline, CDR1 is GTSNPN and CDR2 SVGIG (reference sequence). The CDR3 extends over 14 amino acids. As DNA, the CDR3 is TGTGCCTGGAGTCCCGGTTCCTCCAATCAGCCCCAGCATTTT. Encoded protein: CAWSPGSSNQPQHF.

The chain links TRBV9 to TRBJ1-1; D is uncertain. The CDR3 spans 13 residues. Germline V gene sequence: CDR1 SGDLS, CDR2 YYNGEE. Deletions cut 7 bases from V and 0 bases from J, with 10 bases between. The CDR3 loop reads CASSGYMNTEAFF. In nucleotides, the CDR3 is TGTGCCAGCTCAGGCTATATGAACACTGAAGCTTTCTTT.

This clone was observed a handful of times. This sequence joins TRBV30 and TRBJ2-1; 13 bases agree with TRBD2. Per germline, CDR1 GTSNPN and CDR2 SVGIG (reference sequence). V was pared by 5 bases and J by 8 bases, with 3 bases of the junction left unmatched. The CDR3 consists of 13 residues. The CDR3 region is CAWWTSGSYEQFF. The DNA of the CDR3 is TGTGCCTGGTGGACTAGCGGGAGTTATGAGCAGTTCTTC.